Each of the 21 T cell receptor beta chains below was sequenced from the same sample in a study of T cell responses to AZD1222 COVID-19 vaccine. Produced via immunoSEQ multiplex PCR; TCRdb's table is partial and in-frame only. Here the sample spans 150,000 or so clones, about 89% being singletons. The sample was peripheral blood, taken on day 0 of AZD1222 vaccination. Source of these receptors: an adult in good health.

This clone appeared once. The CDR3 sequence: CATYRDLYGYTF. The CDR3 DNA sequence: TGTGCCACTTACCGGGACCTCTATGGCTACACCTTC. V is TRBV6-5 and J is TRBJ1-2; possibly TRBD1 for D (5 bases). The CDR3 is made up of 12 amino acids. Trimming stripped 10 bases from V and 4 bases from J, with 13 bases between. Germline-derived CDR1 and CDR2 are MNHEY and SVGAGI.

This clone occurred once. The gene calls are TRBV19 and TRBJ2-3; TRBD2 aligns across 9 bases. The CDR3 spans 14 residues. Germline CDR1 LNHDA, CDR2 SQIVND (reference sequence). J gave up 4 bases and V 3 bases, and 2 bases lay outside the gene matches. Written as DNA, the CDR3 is TGTGCCAGTAGTATGGGACTAGCCCCAGATACGCAGTATTTT. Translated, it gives CASSMGLAPDTQYF.

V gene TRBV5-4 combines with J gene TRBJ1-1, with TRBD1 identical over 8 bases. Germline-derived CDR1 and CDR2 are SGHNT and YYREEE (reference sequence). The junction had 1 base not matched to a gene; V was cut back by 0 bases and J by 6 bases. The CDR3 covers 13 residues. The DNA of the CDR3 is TGTGCCAGCAGCTTGGCGACAGGGGCTGAAGCTTTCTTT. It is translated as CASSLATGAEAFF.

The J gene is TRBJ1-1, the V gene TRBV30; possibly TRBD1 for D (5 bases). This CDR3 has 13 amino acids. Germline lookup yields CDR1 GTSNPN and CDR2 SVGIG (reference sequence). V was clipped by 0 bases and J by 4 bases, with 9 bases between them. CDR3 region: CAWSVYGGTEAFF. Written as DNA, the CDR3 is TGTGCCTGGAGTGTGTATGGGGGCACTGAAGCTTTCTTT.

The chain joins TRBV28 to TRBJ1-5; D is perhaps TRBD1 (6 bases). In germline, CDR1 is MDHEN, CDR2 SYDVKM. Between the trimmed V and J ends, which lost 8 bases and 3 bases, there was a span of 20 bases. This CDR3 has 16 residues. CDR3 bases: TGTGCCAGCTCGGACAGAGGAGGGCCGAACAATCAGCCCCAGCATTTT. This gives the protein CASSDRGGPNNQPQHF.

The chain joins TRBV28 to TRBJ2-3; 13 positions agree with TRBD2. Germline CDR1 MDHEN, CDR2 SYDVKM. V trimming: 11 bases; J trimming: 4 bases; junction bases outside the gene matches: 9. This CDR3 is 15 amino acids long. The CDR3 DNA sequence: TGTGCCGGTGGACTAGCGGGGGCGCTCGCAGATACGCAGTATTTT. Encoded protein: CAGGLAGALADTQYF.

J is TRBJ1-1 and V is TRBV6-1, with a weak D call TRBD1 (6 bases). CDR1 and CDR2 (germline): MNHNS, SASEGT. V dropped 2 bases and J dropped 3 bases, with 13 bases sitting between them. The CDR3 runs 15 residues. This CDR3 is CASSETNREDTEAFF. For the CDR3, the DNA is TGTGCCAGCAGTGAAACAAACAGGGAGGACACTGAAGCTTTCTTT.

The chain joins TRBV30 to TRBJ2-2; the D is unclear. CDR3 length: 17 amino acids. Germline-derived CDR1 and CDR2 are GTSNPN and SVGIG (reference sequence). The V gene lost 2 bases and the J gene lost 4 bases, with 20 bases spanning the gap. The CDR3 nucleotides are TGTGCCTGGAGTAATGGACGGCCTGGCGCTGGCACCGGGGAGCTGTTTTTT. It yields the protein CAWSNGRPGAGTGELFF.

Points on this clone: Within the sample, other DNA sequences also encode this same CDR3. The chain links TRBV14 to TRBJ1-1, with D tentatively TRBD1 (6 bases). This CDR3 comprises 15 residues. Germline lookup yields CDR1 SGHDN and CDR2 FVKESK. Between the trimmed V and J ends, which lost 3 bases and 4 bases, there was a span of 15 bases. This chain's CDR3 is CASSQEGWGATEAFF. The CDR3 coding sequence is TGTGCCAGCAGCCAGGAGGGTTGGGGGGCCACTGAAGCTTTCTTT.

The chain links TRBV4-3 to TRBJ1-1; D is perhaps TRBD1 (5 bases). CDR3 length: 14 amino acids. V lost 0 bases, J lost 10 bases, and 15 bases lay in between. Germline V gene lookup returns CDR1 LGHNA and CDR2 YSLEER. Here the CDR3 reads CASSQDVRAGPAFF. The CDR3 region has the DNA TGCGCCAGCAGCCAAGATGTCAGGGCTGGTCCAGCTTTCTTT.

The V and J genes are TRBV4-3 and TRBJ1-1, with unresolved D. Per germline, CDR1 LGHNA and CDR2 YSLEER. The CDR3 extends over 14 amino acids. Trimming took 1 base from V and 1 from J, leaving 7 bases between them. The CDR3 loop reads CASSQGVKNTEAFF. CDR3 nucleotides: TGCGCCAGCAGCCAAGGGGTGAAGAACACTGAAGCTTTCTTT.

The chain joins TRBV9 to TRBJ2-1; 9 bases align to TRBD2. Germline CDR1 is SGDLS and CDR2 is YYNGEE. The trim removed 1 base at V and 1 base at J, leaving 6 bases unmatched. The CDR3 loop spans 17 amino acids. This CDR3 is CASSVRAGGGSYNEQFF. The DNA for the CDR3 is TGTGCCAGCAGCGTAAGAGCGGGGGGAGGATCCTACAATGAGCAGTTCTTC.

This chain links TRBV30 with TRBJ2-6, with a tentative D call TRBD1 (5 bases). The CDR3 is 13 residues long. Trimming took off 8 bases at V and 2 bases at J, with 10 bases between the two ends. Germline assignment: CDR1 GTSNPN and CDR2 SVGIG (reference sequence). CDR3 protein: CAGRVPGANVLTF. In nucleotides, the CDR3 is TGTGCCGGCAGGGTACCTGGGGCCAACGTCCTGACTTTC.

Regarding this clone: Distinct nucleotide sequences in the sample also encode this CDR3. CDR3: CSVGTGGGQPQHF. For the CDR3, the DNA is TGCAGCGTGGGGACAGGGGGAGGACAGCCCCAGCATTTT. V is TRBV29-1 and J is TRBJ1-5; 11 positions agree with TRBD1. Germline lookup yields CDR1 SQVTM and CDR2 ANQGSEA. The CDR3 is made up of 13 amino acids. V lost 6 bases, J lost 7 bases, and 5 bases stayed unmatched. The full variable domain, completed using reference TRBV29-1 and TRBJ1-5, is SAVISQKPSRDICQRGTSLTIQCQVDSQVTMMFWYRQQPGQSLTLIATANQGSEATYESGFVIDKFPISRPNLTFSTLTVSNMSPEDSSIYLCSVGTGGGQPQHFGDGTRLSIL.

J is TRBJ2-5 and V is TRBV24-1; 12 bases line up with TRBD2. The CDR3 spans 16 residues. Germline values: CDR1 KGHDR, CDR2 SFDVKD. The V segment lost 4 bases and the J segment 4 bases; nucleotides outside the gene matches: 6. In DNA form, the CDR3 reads TGTGCCACCAGTGAGGCTAGCGGGGGGGTACGAGAGACCCAGTACTTC. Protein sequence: CATSEASGGVRETQYF.

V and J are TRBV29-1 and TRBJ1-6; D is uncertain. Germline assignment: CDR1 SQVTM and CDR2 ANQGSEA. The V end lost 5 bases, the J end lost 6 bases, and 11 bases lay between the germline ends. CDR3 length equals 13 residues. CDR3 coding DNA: TGCAGCGTTTCGATCTCTATTAATTCACCCCTCCACTTT. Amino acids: CSVSISINSPLHF.

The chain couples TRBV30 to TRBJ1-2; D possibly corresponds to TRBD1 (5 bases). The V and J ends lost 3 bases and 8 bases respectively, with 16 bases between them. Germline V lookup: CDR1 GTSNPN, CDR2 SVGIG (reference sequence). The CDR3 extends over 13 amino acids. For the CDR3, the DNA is TGTGCCTGGAGGCTGGCTGCGAGGGACGGCTACACCTTC. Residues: CAWRLAARDGYTF.

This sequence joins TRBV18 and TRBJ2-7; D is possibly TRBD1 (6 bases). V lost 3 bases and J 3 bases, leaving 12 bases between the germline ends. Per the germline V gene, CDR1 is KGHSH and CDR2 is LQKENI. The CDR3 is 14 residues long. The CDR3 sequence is CASSPIPGDYEQYF. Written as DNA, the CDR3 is TGTGCCAGCTCACCGATCCCAGGGGACTACGAGCAGTACTTC.

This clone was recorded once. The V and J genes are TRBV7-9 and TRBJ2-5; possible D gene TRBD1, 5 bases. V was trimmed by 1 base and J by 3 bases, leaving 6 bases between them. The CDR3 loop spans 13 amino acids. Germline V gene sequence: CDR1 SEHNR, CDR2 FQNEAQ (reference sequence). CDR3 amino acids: CASSLGQKETQYF. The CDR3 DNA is TGTGCCAGCAGCTTAGGACAGAAAGAGACCCAGTACTTC.

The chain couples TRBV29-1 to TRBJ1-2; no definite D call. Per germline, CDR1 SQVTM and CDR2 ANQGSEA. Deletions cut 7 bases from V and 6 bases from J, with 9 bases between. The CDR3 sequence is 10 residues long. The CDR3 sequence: CSGAGDGYTF. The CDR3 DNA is TGCAGCGGGGCTGGCGATGGCTACACCTTC.

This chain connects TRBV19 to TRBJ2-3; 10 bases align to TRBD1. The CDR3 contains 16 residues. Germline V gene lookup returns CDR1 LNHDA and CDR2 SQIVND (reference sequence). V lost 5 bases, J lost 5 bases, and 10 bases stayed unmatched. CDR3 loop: CASSGLGQGGIDTQYF. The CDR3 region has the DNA TGTGCCAGTAGTGGACTCGGACAGGGGGGCATAGATACGCAGTATTTT.